The entry below describes one T cell receptor (beta chain). A few counts support this clone. Its antigen is currently not known. Base-call qualities are not available, and no considerably larger clone is one nucleotide away. V loses 8 bases of germline sequence and J loses 1 base, and the interval between the two ends is 11 bases. Including the terminal cysteine and phenylalanine, the CDR3 comprises 12 residues. The read is trimmed to its CDR3 DNA, 36 bases read in frame from base 1. CDR1 SQVTM and CDR2 ANQGSEA are derived from the germline V gene. The library came from the immunoSEQ multiplex PCR assay. RNA was extracted from all samples and reverse transcribed into cDNA as template for TCR sequencing. First-strand cDNA was synthesized using SuperScript III with a 2:1 mix of oligo-dT and random hexamers. A synthetic immune receptor repertoire was used to measure amplification bias, and any remaining bias was corrected computationally. As for the authors' bioinformatics: After raw reads were preprocessed to remove errors, the CDR3 was defined following IMGT conventions as running from the conserved cysteine to phenylalanine. Clonality was calculated as 1 minus Shannon entropy normalized by log2 of the number of productive unique TCRs. Whether each scalp clone was CD4 or CD8 was inferred by checking scalp TCRbeta sequences against the CD4 and CD8 repertoires from sorted blood. TCRdb took this table from immuneACCESS and kept in-frame rearrangements with V and J called. Such tables lack part of the clones; where checked against another copy, unresolved V genes explain under half of the gap, and the rest is unexplained. V and J calls and clone size are copied from that table; D and trimming were computed from the DNA. This sample gives 140,000 to 150,000 clones in total; about three fifths of them show up just once. Around 6% of the sample belongs to the ten largest clones.

The data were obtained in a study of CD8+ T cells in alopecia areata (dated by TCRdb to between 2018 and 2020). General notes on the study: The treated patients took part in an open-label pilot trial in which moderate-to-severe alopecia areata was treated with oral tofacitinib at 5 to 10 mg twice daily. Patients stayed on tofacitinib for 6 to 18 months and then had 6 months of follow-up off drug so that delayed response and recurrence could be assessed. The study used high-throughput TCRbeta sequencing to examine T cell clonal expansion in alopecia areata, in both the C3H/HeJ mouse model and human patients. On the human side, TCRbeta sequencing was run on scalp tissue and on sorted CD4+ and CD8+ peripheral blood T cells from healthy controls and from alopecia areata patients with either patchy or totalis/universalis disease. Biopsies were taken from tofacitinib-treated patients at baseline and at 4 and 24 weeks of treatment, and a later scalp biopsy was taken in several of the tofacitinib-treated patients. Scalp clonality was compared across normal scalp (n=4), patchy alopecia areata scalp (n=8), and alopecia totalis/universalis scalp (n=8). RNA was extracted with the PAXgene miRNA kit for fixed scalp, the miRNeasy kit for PBMCs, and the RNeasy kit for mouse skin. TCRbeta CDR3 regions were amplified by immunoSEQ multiplex PCR using 35 Vbeta forward and 13 Jbeta reverse primers.

The research as a whole found: Shared TCR sequences between patients were less evident than in mice, which may be partly attributable to HLA diversity in the patient population. Lesional scalp, especially in alopecia totalis/universalis, showed higher clonality and more expanded CD8+ clones than normal scalp, suggesting antigenic drive. Scalp TCR repertoire analysis is complicated because resident alphabeta T cells in normal human skin are also sequenced, whereas mouse skin is dominated by gammadelta T cells.

The intended sense of this specimen's time point label: baseline before oral tofacitinib. From alopecia areata patients, peripheral blood was collected along with lesional scalp punch biopsies. After PBMCs were isolated by density centrifugation and stained for CD3, CD4 and CD8, a FACSAria was used to sort CD4+ and CD8+ T cells. This clonotype was sampled from a human donor with alopecia areata. This sequence uses TRBV29-1 and TRBJ1-1, with the D gene call left open. Sequencing used CD4+ T cells sorted from blood, obtained at week 0. The CDR3 has the sequence CSINQRNTEAFF. At the DNA level, the sequence is TGCAGCATTAACCAAAGGAACACTGAAGCTTTCTTT.